This T cell receptor (beta chain) appears in the sequencing data of a study of T-cell reconstitution after alpha-beta-depleted transplantation in children. As it was prepared, the TCRbeta library received unique molecular identifiers. One entry per CDR3 protein, called by TCRdb with MiXCR from the PCR reads. Of a few hundred thousand distinct CDR3 sequences listed, approximately 10% were seen once; the top ten hold around 2.5%. This CDR3 has 20 amino acids. Germline V gene lookup returns CDR1 KGHSH and CDR2 LQKENI. The V and J ends lost 1 base and 1 base, in that order; junction bases with no gene match: 13.

This sample comprised PBMCs from the stem cell graft donor, obtained from the stem cell graft. This chain uses TRBV18 with TRBJ2-2; TRBD2 matches at 9 bases. This clonotype was sampled from a human donor who donated a stem cell graft to a child with acute lymphoblastic leukemia. The CDR3 loop is CASSPLSQTGTSKNTGELFF. CDR3 nucleotides: TGTGCCAGCTCACCACTGTCCCAAACCGGGACTAGCAAGAACACCGGGGAGCTGTTTTTT.